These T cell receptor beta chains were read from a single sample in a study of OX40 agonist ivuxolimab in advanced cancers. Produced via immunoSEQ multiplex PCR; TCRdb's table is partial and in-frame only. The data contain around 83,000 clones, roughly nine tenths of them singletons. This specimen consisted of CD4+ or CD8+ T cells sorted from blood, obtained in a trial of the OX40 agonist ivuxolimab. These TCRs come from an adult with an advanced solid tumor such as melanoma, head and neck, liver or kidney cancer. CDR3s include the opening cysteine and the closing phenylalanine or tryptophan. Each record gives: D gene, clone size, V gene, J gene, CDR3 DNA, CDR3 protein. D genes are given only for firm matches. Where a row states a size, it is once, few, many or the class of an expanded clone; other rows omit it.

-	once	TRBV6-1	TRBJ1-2	TGTGCCAGCAGTGAAGTGAGGTCGGGCGGCTACACCTTC	CASSEVRSGGYTF
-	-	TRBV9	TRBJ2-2	TGTGCCAGCAGCGTAGATTGGGCCGGGGAGCTGTTTTTT	CASSVDWAGELFF
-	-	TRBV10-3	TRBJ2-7	TGTGCCATCAGTTCGGGCCCGCGGACAAACTACGAGCAGTACTTC	CAISSGPRTNYEQYF
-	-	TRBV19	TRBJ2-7	TGTGCCAGTAGTATAGAGGCACGGACGAGGGAGCAGTACTTC	CASSIEARTREQYF
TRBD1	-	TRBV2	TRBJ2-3	TGTGCCAGCAAGGACAGGGTTTTTATAGATACGCAGTATTTT	CASKDRVFIDTQYF
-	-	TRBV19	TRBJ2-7	TGTGCCAGTAGTATAGACGTGGCGACCTACGAGCAGTACTTC	CASSIDVATYEQYF
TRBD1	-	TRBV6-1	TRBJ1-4	TGTGCCAGCAGATTGACAGGGGGTAATGAAAAACTGTTTTTT	CASRLTGGNEKLFF
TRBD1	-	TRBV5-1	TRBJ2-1	TGCGCCAGCAGCCCCGGGACAGGGGACAATGAGCAGTTCTTC	CASSPGTGDNEQFF
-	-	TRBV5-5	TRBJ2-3	TGTGCCAGCAGCACTCAGGGTTCCAGCACAGATACGCAGTATTTT	CASSTQGSSTDTQYF
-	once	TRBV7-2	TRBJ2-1	TGTGCCAGCAGCCGGGACAACTCCTACAATGAGCAGTTCTTC	CASSRDNSYNEQFF
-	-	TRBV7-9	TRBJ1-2	TGTGCCAGCAGCGCCAGGGACTATGGCTACACCTTC	CASSARDYGYTF
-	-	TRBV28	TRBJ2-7	TGTGCCACCCAACTAGGTTTTTACGAGCAGTACTTC	CATQLGFYEQYF
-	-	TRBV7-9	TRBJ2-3	TGTGCCAGCAGCTTAGCCAGGTTCAATGTGGATACGCAGTATTTT	CASSLARFNVDTQYF
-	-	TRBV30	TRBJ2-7	TGTGCCTACCAATCGGTCGCTTACGAGCAGTACTTC	CAYQSVAYEQYF
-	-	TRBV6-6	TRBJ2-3	TGTGCCAGCAGTTACTTGACTAGTTTGGATACGCAGTATTTT	CASSYLTSLDTQYF
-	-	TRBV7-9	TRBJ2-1	TGTGCCAGCAGCTTTATGAATGAGCAGTTCTTC	CASSFMNEQFF
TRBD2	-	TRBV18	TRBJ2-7	TGTGCCAGCTCACCAAATAGCGGGGGTTCCTACGAGCAGTACTTC	CASSPNSGGSYEQYF
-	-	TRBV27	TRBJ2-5	TGTGCCAGCAGATCGATCCGGGCCCGCGAATGGGAGACCCAGTACTTC	CASRSIRAREWETQYF
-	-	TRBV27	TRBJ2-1	TGTGCCAGCAGTTCGGGGCGGGACAAGCAGTTCTTC	CASSSGRDKQFF
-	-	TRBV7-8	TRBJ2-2	TGTGCCAGCAGCTTAGGGGTAGCCGTGGAGCTGTTTTTT	CASSLGVAVELFF
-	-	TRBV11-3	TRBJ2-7	TGTGCCAGCAGCTTAAGGGCCCTTTCTAGACCCTACGAGCAGTACTTC	CASSLRALSRPYEQYF
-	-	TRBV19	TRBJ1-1	TGTGCCAGTAGTCCCCCCTGGGCTGAAGCTTTCTTT	CASSPPWAEAFF
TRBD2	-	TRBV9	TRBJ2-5	TGTGCCAGCAGCCCTCGGACTAGCCCTCCTGGAACCCAGTACTTC	CASSPRTSPPGTQYF
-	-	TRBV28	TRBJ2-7	TGTGCCAGCAGTTTGAGGGGGCGGGGCTCCTACGAGCAGTACTTC	CASSLRGRGSYEQYF
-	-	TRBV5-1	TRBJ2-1	TGCGCCAGCAGACCTCTAGCGAGCTCCTACAATGAGCAGTTCTTC	CASRPLASSYNEQFF
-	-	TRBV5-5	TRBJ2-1	TGTGCCAGCAGCTTGGCCTATACTTGGGTTATCGCTAGCAATGAGCAGTTCTTC	CASSLAYTWVIASNEQFF
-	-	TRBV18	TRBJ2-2	TGTGCCAGCTCACCCAATCAGGCAGGGTCGACCGGGGAGCTGTTTTTT	CASSPNQAGSTGELFF
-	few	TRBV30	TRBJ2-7	TGTGCCTTTAGCAGGGGGGCCTACGAGCAGTACTTC	CAFSRGAYEQYF
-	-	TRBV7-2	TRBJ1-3	TGTGCCAGCAGCTTAGGATTCTCTGGAAACACCATATATTTT	CASSLGFSGNTIYF
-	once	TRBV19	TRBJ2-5	TGTGCCAGTAGTATAGGCGCAGGGTGGGTGGAAGAGACCCAGTACTTC	CASSIGAGWVEETQYF
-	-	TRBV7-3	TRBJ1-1	TGTGCCAGCAGTTCGGGGATGGACGGCACTGAAGCTTTCTTT	CASSSGMDGTEAFF
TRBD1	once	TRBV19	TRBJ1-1	TGTGCCAGTAGACCGACAGGGGAAAAATCCAAGAACACTGAAGCTTTCTTT	CASRPTGEKSKNTEAFF
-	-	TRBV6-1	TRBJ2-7	TGTGCCAGCAGTGAAGGGCAGTACGAGCAGTACTTC	CASSEGQYEQYF
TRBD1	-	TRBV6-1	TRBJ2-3	TGTGCCACACTCAGGGGGCATAGCACAGATACGCAGTATTTT	CATLRGHSTDTQYF
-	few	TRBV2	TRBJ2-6	TGTGCCAGCAGTGACGGGGCCCACGACCTCTCTGGGGCCAACGTCCTGACTTTC	CASSDGAHDLSGANVLTF
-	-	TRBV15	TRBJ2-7	TGTGCCACCAGCCGGGACTTAGGGGCTTACGAGCAGTACTTC	CATSRDLGAYEQYF
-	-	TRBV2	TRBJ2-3	TGTGCCAGCAGTACCCTCGCAGATACGCAGTATTTT	CASSTLADTQYF
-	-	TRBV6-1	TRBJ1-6	TGTGCCAGCAGTGAAAATGCAGGACGCTCCTATAATTCACCCCTCCACTTT	CASSENAGRSYNSPLHF
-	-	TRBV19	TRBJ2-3	TGTGCCAGTAGTATAGAGGCAGGGTGGACAGATACGCAGTATTTT	CASSIEAGWTDTQYF
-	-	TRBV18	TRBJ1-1	TGTGCCAGCTCACCACCTTCCAGGAACACTGAAGCTTTCTTT	CASSPPSRNTEAFF
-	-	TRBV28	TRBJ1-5	TGTGCCAGCAGTTTTCCGTATAGCAATCAGCCCCAGCATTTT	CASSFPYSNQPQHF
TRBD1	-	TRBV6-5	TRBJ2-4	TGTGCCAGCAGCTCTACCTCAGGGGGCACAAACATTCAGTACTTC	CASSSTSGGTNIQYF
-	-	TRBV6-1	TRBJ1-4	TGTGCCAGCATCGGACAGCTGCCAACTAATGAAAAACTGTTTTTT	CASIGQLPTNEKLFF
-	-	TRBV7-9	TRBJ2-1	TGTGCCAGCAGCCTCGGGACTGCGAACAATGAGCAGTTCTTC	CASSLGTANNEQFF
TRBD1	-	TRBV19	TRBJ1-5	TGTGCCAGTAGTGCCCAGGGGGGCAATCAGCCCCAGCATTTT	CASSAQGGNQPQHF
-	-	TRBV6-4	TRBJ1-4	TGTGCCAGCAGTGACATGGGGACCTCATCCGCAACTAATGAAAAACTGTTTTTT	CASSDMGTSSATNEKLFF
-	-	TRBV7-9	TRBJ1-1	TGTGCCAGCAGCTTGTCCCCGGTGAATTATGGTGCTGAAGCTTTCTTT	CASSLSPVNYGAEAFF
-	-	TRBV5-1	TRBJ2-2	TGCGCCAGCAGCCCGGGGAGCGGCCTCACCGGGGAGCTGTTTTTT	CASSPGSGLTGELFF